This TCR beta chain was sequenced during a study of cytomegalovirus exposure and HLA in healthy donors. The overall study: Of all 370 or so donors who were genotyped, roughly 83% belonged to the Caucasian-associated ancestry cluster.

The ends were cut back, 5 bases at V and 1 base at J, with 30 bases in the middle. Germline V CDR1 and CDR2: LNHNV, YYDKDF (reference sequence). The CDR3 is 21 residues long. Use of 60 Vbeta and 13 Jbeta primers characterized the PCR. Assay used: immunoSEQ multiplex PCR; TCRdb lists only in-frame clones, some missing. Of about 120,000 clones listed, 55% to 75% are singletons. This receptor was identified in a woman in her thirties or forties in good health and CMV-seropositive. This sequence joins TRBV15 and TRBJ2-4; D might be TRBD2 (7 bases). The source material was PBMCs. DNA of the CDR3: TGTGCCACCAGCCCCCGCCGGGGGGCCGAGGGAGTGTTTGGGGCCAAAAACATTCAGTACTTC. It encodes CATSPRRGAEGVFGAKNIQYF.